This T cell receptor beta chain was documented in a study of T cells after yellow fever vaccination. The CDR3 is made up of 15 amino acids. V was cut by 3 bases and J by 6 bases, with 14 bases left in between. TCRdb processed the 5' RACE reads anew with MiXCR; each CDR3 protein has one entry. The sample holds about 320,000 distinct CDR3 sequences; 3.5% to 4.5% are singletons and the top ten take 15% to 20%. The chain links TRBV12-3 or TRBV12-4 to TRBJ2-2, with TRBD1 as a possible D gene (5 bases). The sequences come from PBMCs, collected 15 days after the yellow fever booster vaccination. The sequence derives from a man between 18 and 29 years old who received the YFV17D yellow fever vaccine. The CDR3 DNA is TGTGCCAGCAGTTTGCCAGGGCAACGCCCCGGGGAGCTGTTTTTT. Translated: CASSLPGQRPGELFF.